The rows below give T cell receptor beta chains drawn from one sample of a study of OX40 agonist ivuxolimab in advanced cancers. Measured with immunoSEQ multiplex PCR; TCRdb has only the in-frame clones, and not every one. The sample includes approximately 82,000 clones, about 90% seen only once; the top ten take 4.1%. The sequenced sample was CD4+ or CD8+ T cells sorted from blood, obtained in a trial of the OX40 agonist ivuxolimab. Receptors were obtained from an adult with an advanced solid tumor such as melanoma, head and neck, liver or kidney cancer. The CDR3 runs from the conserved cysteine through the conserved F or W. A D gene is named only where the DNA matches it firmly. Clone size is given for some rows only: seen once, a few or many times, or a class if the clone is expanded.

D	size	V	J	CDR3	DNA
.	.	TRBV11-2	TRBJ2-7	CASSLALGVAYEQYF	TGTGCCAGCAGCTTAGCCCTAGGGGTCGCCTACGAGCAGTACTTC
TRBD1	.	TRBV5-1	TRBJ1-1	CASGDGTASNTEAFF	TGCGCCAGCGGGGACGGGACAGCAAGTAACACTGAAGCTTTCTTT
TRBD1	.	TRBV18	TRBJ1-4	CASSPPGQAGVVSEKLFF	TGTGCCAGCTCACCACCGGGACAGGCTGGGGTCGTGTCTGAAAAACTGTTTTTT
.	.	TRBV9	TRBJ1-1	CASSVAGGRNTEAFF	TGTGCCAGCAGCGTAGCTGGGGGTCGGAACACTGAAGCTTTCTTT
.	.	TRBV5-1	TRBJ2-3	CASSLGASGSTDTQYF	TGCGCCAGCAGTCTGGGGGCTAGCGGATCCACAGATACGCAGTATTTT
.	once	TRBV7-9	TRBJ1-2	CASSLSQIYGYTF	TGTGCCAGCAGCTTATCCCAGATTTATGGCTACACCTTC
.	.	TRBV29-1	TRBJ1-2	CSVEEWQGIGYTF	TGCAGCGTTGAAGAGTGGCAGGGGATAGGCTACACCTTC
.	once	TRBV2	TRBJ2-1	CASRGLGDEQFF	TGTGCCAGCCGAGGTTTAGGGGATGAGCAGTTCTTC
.	.	TRBV29-1	TRBJ2-7	CSAGVATYEQYF	TGCAGCGCTGGAGTTGCTACCTACGAGCAGTACTTC
.	.	TRBV5-1	TRBJ2-3	CASSKNRPGSDTQYF	TGCGCCAGCAGCAAGAACAGACCGGGCTCAGATACGCAGTATTTT
.	.	TRBV6-1	TRBJ2-3	CASSVEGGTDTQYF	TGTGCCAGCAGTGTGGAGGGGGGCACAGATACGCAGTATTTT
.	.	TRBV6-5	TRBJ1-5	CASATGPSQPQHF	TGTGCCAGCGCAACAGGGCCTTCTCAGCCCCAGCATTTT
.	.	TRBV30	TRBJ1-1	CAWSEGVWTEAFF	TGTGCCTGGAGTGAAGGCGTGTGGACTGAAGCTTTCTTT
.	.	TRBV28	TRBJ1-5	CASSLQRASLSPQPQHF	TGTGCCAGCAGTTTACAACGGGCCAGCCTCTCCCCCCAGCCCCAGCATTTT
.	.	TRBV7-6	TRBJ2-5	CASSLATETQYF	TGTGCCAGCAGCTTAGCTACAGAGACCCAGTACTTC
.	.	TRBV14	TRBJ2-1	CASSHGVLATYNEQFF	TGTGCCAGCAGCCACGGAGTCCTAGCGACTTACAATGAGCAGTTCTTC
.	.	TRBV19	TRBJ2-3	CASSPRASNTQYF	TGTGCCAGTAGTCCGAGGGCATCAAATACGCAGTATTTT
.	.	TRBV19	TRBJ1-5	CASSITVSNQPQHF	TGTGCCAGTAGTATTACAGTTAGCAATCAGCCCCAGCATTTT
.	.	TRBV9	TRBJ1-6	CASSFGTDNNSPLHF	TGTGCCAGCAGCTTCGGGACCGATAATAATTCACCCCTCCACTTT
.	.	TRBV5-1	TRBJ2-4	CASSLAGTGAKNIQYF	TGCGCCAGCAGCTTGGCAGGAACGGGGGCCAAAAACATTCAGTACTTC
.	.	TRBV2	TRBJ2-5	CASSEVQETQYF	TGTGCCAGCAGTGAAGTACAAGAGACCCAGTACTTC
TRBD2	.	TRBV4-2	TRBJ2-1	CASSQGRLADSYNEQFF	TGTGCCAGCAGCCAAGGACGACTAGCGGACTCCTACAATGAGCAGTTCTTC
.	.	TRBV5-1	TRBJ2-6	CASSLEINTGGANVLTF	TGCGCCAGCAGCTTGGAGATTAACACGGGTGGGGCCAACGTCCTGACTTTC
TRBD2	.	TRBV5-1	TRBJ2-5	CASSRGSETQYF	TGCGCCAGCAGTCGCGGGAGTGAGACCCAGTACTTC
TRBD2	.	TRBV6-1	TRBJ2-7	CASSTGTMKYF	TGTGCCAGCAGTACCGGGACTATGAAGTACTTC
TRBD1	.	TRBV19	TRBJ2-5	CASSPGTGAQPIYETQYF	TGTGCCAGTAGTCCTGGGACAGGGGCCCAGCCGATCTATGAGACCCAGTACTTC
TRBD2	.	TRBV4-2	TRBJ2-7	CASSPATLAGGSYEQYF	TGTGCCAGCAGCCCGGCCACCCTAGCGGGAGGTTCCTACGAGCAGTACTTC
.	.	TRBV27	TRBJ1-2	CASSLQGGNGYTF	TGTGCCAGCAGTTTACAGGGAGGGAACGGCTACACCTTC
TRBD2	.	TRBV4-2	TRBJ2-7	CASSLQAGSSYEQYF	TGTGCCAGCAGCTTACAAGCGGGGAGCTCCTACGAGCAGTACTTC
TRBD1	.	TRBV6-6	TRBJ1-2	CASSYPQGAPYGYTF	TGTGCCAGCAGTTACCCGCAGGGGGCTCCCTATGGCTACACCTTC
.	.	TRBV6-5	TRBJ2-7	CASSYSGAGAYEQYF	TGTGCCAGCAGTTATTCCGGGGCCGGGGCCTACGAGCAGTACTTC
.	.	TRBV1	TRBJ2-2	CTSSQNRADTGELFF	TGCACCAGCAGCCAGAACAGGGCCGACACCGGGGAGCTGTTTTTT
.	.	TRBV19	TRBJ1-2	CASSIDLDYGYTF	TGTGCCAGTAGTATAGATCTTGACTATGGCTACACCTTC